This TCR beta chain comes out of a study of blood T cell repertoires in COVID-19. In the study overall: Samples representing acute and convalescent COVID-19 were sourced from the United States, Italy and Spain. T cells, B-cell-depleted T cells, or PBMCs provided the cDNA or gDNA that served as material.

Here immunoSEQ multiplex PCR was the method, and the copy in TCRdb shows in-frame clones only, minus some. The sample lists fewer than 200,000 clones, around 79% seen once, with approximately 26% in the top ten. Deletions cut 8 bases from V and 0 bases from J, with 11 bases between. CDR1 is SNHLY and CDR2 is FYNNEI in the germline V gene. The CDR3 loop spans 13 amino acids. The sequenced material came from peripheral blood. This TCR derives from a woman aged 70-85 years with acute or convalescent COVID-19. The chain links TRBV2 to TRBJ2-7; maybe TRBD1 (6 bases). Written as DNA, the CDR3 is TGTGCCAGCGGGGGCTCAAGCTCCTACGAGCAGTACTTC. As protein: CASGGSSSYEQYF. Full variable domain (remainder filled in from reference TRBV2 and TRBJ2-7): EPEVTQTPSHQVTQMGQEVILRCVPISNHLYFYWYRQILGQKVEFLVSFYNNEISEKSEIFDDQFSVERPDGSNFTLKIRSTKLEDSAMYFCASGGSSSYEQYFGPGTRLTVT.